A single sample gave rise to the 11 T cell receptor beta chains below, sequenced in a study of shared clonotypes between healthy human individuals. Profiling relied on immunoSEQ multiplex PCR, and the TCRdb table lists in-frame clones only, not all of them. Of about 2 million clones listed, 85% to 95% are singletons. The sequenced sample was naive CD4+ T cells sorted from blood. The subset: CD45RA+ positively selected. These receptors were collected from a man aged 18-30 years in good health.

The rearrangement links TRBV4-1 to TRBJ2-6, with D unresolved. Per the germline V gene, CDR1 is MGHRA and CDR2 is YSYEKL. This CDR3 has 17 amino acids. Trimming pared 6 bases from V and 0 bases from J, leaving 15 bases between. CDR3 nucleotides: TGCGCCAGCAGGAAGGTACCAACTGACTCTGGGGCCAACGTCCTGACTTTC. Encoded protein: CASRKVPTDSGANVLTF.

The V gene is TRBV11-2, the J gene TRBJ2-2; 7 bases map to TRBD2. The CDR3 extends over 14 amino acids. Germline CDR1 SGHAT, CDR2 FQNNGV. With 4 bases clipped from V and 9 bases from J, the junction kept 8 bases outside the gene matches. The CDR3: CASSSTREGRELFF. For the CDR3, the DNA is TGTGCCAGCAGCTCGACCAGGGAGGGACGGGAGCTGTTTTTT. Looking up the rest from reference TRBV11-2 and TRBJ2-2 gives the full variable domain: EAGVAQSPRYKIIEKRQSVAFWCNPISGHATLYWYQQILGQGPKLLIQFQNNGVVDDSQLPKDRFSAERLKGVDSTLKIQPAKLEDSAVYLCASSSTREGRELFFGEGSRLTVL.

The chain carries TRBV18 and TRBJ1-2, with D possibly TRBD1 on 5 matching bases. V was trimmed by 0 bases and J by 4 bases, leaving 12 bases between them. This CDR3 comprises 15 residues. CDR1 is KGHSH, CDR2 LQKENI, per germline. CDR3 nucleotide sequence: TGTGCCAGCTCACCACCGTTCGGGACCATCTATGGCTACACCTTC. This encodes CASSPPFGTIYGYTF. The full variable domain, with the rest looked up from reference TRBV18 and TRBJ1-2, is NAGVMQNPRHLVRRRGQEARLRCSPMKGHSHVYWYRQLPEEGLKFMVYLQKENIIDESGMPKERFSAEFPKEGPSILRIQQVVRGDSAAYFCASSPPFGTIYGYTFGSGTRLTVV.

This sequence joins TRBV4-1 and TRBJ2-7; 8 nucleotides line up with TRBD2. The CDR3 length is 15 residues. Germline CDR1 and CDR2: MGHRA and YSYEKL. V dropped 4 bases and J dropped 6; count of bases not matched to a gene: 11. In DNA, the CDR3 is TGCGCCAGCAGCCCAGGACTAGCAGGTTTAGGCGAGCAGTACTTC. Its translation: CASSPGLAGLGEQYF.

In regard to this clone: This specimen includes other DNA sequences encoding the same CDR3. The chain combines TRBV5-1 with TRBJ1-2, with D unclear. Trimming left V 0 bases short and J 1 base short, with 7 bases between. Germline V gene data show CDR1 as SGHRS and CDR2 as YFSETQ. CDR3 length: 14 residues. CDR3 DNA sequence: TGCGCCAGCAGCTTGGTCGGGGATAACTATGGCTACACCTTC. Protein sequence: CASSLVGDNYGYTF.

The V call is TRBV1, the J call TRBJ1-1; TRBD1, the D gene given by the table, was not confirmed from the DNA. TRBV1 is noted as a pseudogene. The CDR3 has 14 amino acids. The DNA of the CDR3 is TGCACCAGCGGGGTTGGGGCCCCGAACACTGAAGCTTTCTTT. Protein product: CTSGVGAPNTEAFF.

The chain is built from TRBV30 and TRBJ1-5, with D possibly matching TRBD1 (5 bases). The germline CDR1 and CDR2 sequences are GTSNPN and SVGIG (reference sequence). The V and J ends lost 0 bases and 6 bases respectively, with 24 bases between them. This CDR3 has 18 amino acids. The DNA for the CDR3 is TGTGCCTGGAGTGTACGATCCCCCGGCAGGGCGAAGAGTCAGCCCCAGCATTTT. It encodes CAWSVRSPGRAKSQPQHF.

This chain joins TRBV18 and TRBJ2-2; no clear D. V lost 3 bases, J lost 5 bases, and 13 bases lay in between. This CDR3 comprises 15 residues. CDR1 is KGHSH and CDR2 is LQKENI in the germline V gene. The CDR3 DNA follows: TGTGCCAGCTCACCTTACACAATGGAGACCGGGGAGCTGTTTTTT. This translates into CASSPYTMETGELFF.

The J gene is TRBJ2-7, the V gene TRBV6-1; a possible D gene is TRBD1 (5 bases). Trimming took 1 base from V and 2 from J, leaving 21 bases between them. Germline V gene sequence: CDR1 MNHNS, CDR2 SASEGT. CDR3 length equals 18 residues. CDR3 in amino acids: CASSEVKIFSQGTYEQYF. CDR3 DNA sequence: TGTGCCAGCAGTGAAGTCAAAATTTTCTCGCAGGGAACCTACGAGCAGTACTTC.

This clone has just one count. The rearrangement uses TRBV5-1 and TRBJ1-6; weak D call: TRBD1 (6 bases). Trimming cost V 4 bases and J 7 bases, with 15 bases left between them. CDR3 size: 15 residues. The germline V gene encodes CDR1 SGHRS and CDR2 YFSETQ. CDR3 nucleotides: TGCGCCAGCAGCCCCAAGGGGGACCCCAATTCACCCCTCCACTTT. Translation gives CASSPKGDPNSPLHF.

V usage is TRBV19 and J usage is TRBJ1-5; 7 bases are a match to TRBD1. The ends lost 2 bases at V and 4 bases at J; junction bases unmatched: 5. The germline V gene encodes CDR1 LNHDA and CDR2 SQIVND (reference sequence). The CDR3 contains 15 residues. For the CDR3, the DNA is TGTGCCAGTAGTATAAATTCAGGGGGGAATCAGCCCCAGCATTTT. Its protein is CASSINSGGNQPQHF.